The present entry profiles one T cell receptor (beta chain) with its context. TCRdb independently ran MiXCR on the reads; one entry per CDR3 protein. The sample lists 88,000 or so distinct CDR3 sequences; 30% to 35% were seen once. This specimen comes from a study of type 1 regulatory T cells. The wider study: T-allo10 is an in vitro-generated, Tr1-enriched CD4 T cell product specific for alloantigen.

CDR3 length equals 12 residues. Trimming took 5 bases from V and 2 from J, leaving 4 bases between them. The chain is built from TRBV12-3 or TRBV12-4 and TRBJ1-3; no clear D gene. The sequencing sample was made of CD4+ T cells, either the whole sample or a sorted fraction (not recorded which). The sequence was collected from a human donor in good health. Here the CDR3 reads CASSPAGNTIYF. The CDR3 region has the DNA TGTGCCAGCAGTCCTGCTGGAAACACCATATATTTT.